These 19 T cell receptor beta chains came from one sample sequenced in a study of blood T cell repertoires in COVID-19. Data came from immunoSEQ multiplex PCR; TCRdb stores just in-frame clones and leaves some out. This table holds about 120,000 clones, 80% to 90% found once. The sample was peripheral blood. These receptor sequences come from a woman aged 70-85 years with acute or convalescent COVID-19.

Points on this clone: Within the sample, other DNA sequences also encode this same CDR3. The chain carries TRBV12-3 or TRBV12-4 and TRBJ1-3, with D hard to call. This CDR3 comprises 11 residues. Trimming took 5 bases from V and 4 from J, leaving 3 bases between them. CDR3 bases: TGTGCCAGCAGTCAAGGAAACACCATATATTTT. It yields the protein CASSQGNTIYF.

The V gene is TRBV4-1, the J gene TRBJ2-3; 7 bases fit TRBD1. CDR1 MGHRA and CDR2 YSYEKL come from the germline V gene. This CDR3 has 16 residues. V dropped 3 bases and J dropped 0; count of bases not matched to a gene: 6. In DNA form, the CDR3 reads TGCGCCAGCAGCCAGCGCCCGACAGGGAGCACAGATACGCAGTATTTT. It yields the protein CASSQRPTGSTDTQYF.

The genes are TRBV6-5 and TRBJ1-5; a possible D gene is TRBD1 (6 bases). The germline V and J ends were trimmed by 4 bases and 0 bases, with 10 bases remaining between them. Per germline, CDR1 MNHEY and CDR2 SVGAGI. There are 15 residues in the CDR3. CDR3 nucleotide sequence: TGTGCCAGCAGTTGGACAGATTATAGCAATCAGCCCCAGCATTTT. Its translation is CASSWTDYSNQPQHF.

The V gene is TRBV27, the J gene TRBJ2-7, with 11 bases identical to TRBD2. The CDR3 spans 15 residues. With 7 bases clipped from V and 1 base from J, the junction kept 6 bases outside the gene matches. The germline gives CDR1 MNHEY, CDR2 SMNVEV (reference sequence). The CDR3 protein is CASTSGTSGSYEQYF. The DNA for the CDR3 is TGTGCCAGCACCTCCGGGACTAGCGGATCCTACGAGCAGTACTTC.

V gene TRBV6-6 combines with J gene TRBJ2-5; the match to TRBD2 covers 12 bases. Germline V gene sequence: CDR1 MNHNY, CDR2 SVGAGI (reference sequence). V was clipped by 2 bases and J by 3 bases; unmatched bases: 4. This CDR3 comprises 16 residues. CDR3 residues: CASSYLGLAGKETQYF. CDR3 nucleotides: TGTGCCAGCAGTTACCTTGGACTAGCGGGGAAAGAGACCCAGTACTTC.

This clone was counted only a few times. This chain links TRBV5-4 with TRBJ2-7; perhaps TRBD2 as D (5 bases). The CDR3 is 15 residues long. With 5 bases removed from V and 0 bases from J, the gap between germline ends came to 15 bases. Germline CDR1 and CDR2: SGHNT and YYREEE (reference sequence). CDR3 protein: CASRGAPLTSYEQYF. DNA of the CDR3: TGTGCCAGCAGGGGAGCCCCTTTAACCTCCTACGAGCAGTACTTC.

This clone was observed a handful of times. CDR3 sequence (DNA): TGTGCCAGCTCACCGCAGACAGGGGCGAGAAGGAACACTGAAGCTTTCTTT. Protein: CASSPQTGARRNTEAFF. J is TRBJ1-1 and V is TRBV18; 8 bases are a match to TRBD1. Germline V lookup: CDR1 KGHSH, CDR2 LQKENI. The CDR3 runs 17 residues. The V gene end was trimmed by 3 bases and the J gene end by 1 base; junction bases not matched to a gene: 10.

This clone was seen a single time. The rearrangement uses TRBV2 and TRBJ2-7; 8 nucleotides align to TRBD2. CDR3 length: 14 residues. After removal of 6 bases from V and 1 base from J, the junction contained 5 bases not matched to a gene. The V gene's germline CDR1 is SNHLY and CDR2 FYNNEI. The CDR3 is CASSTGGASYEQYF. The CDR3 DNA reads TGTGCCAGCAGCACGGGAGGGGCATCCTACGAGCAGTACTTC.

The V gene is TRBV27, the J gene TRBJ1-5; D uncertain. Per germline, CDR1 MNHEY and CDR2 SMNVEV (reference sequence). The ends were cut back, 2 bases at V and 4 bases at J, with 15 bases in the middle. The CDR3 has 16 residues. CDR3 amino acids: CASSLIPINPNQPQHF. CDR3 DNA sequence: TGTGCCAGCAGTTTAATCCCTATAAACCCAAATCAGCCCCAGCATTTT.

The chain uses TRBV5-1 and TRBJ1-4; tentative D call: TRBD1 (5 bases). Germline V gene data show CDR1 as SGHRS and CDR2 as YFSETQ. This CDR3 comprises 15 residues. Trimming pared 0 bases from V and 8 bases from J, leaving 14 bases between. CDR3 in DNA: TGCGCCAGCAGCTTGGTCGCAGGAGGGGAAGAAAAACTGTTTTTT. Translated, it gives CASSLVAGGEEKLFF.

This clone appeared once. This chain joins TRBV18 and TRBJ1-2; perhaps TRBD1 as D (6 bases). Germline CDR1 is KGHSH and CDR2 is LQKENI. The CDR3 spans 20 residues. The V end lost 2 bases, the J end lost 2 bases, and 27 bases lay between the germline ends. The CDR3 bases are TGTGCCAGCTCACCAATAGCAGGGGCAAGAAGGATACAATTCAACTATGGCTACACCTTC. Translating it yields CASSPIAGARRIQFNYGYTF.

DNA for the CDR3: TGTGCCAGCAGTCCTCTGAGGGTTCGCTATGGCTACACCTTC. This codes for CASSPLRVRYGYTF. This sequence joins TRBV28 and TRBJ1-2; D gene uncertain. This CDR3 contains 14 residues. Trimming cost V 5 bases and J 4 bases, with 14 bases left between them. Germline V gives CDR1 MDHEN, CDR2 SYDVKM.

The chain uses TRBV5-1 and TRBJ2-3, with a possible D match to TRBD1 (5 bases). This CDR3 is built from 15 residues. V gave up 0 bases and J gave up 2 bases, with 10 bases separating them. CDR1 SGHRS and CDR2 YFSETQ come from the germline V gene. This chain's CDR3 is CASSLGQGYTDTQYF. DNA of the CDR3: TGCGCCAGCAGCTTGGGTCAGGGATACACAGATACGCAGTATTTT.

This clone turned up a few times. V usage is TRBV9 and J usage is TRBJ2-2; 7 positions agree with TRBD1. V trimming: 0 bases; J trimming: 7 bases; junction bases outside the gene matches: 3. CDR1 is SGDLS, CDR2 YYNGEE, per germline. CDR3 length: 14 amino acids. The CDR3 coding sequence is TGTGCCAGCAGCGTAGAGTCAGGGGGCGGGGAGCTGTTTTTT. Its translation: CASSVESGGGELFF.

This rearrangement joins TRBV5-4 to TRBJ2-3; 8 bases agree with TRBD2. CDR1 is SGHNT and CDR2 is YYREEE in the germline V gene (reference sequence). The CDR3 runs to 16 residues. J was trimmed by 0 bases and V by 2 bases; bases with no gene match: 5. The CDR3 DNA sequence: TGTGCCAGCAGCTTTAGGGCTAGCGGGAGCACAGATACGCAGTATTTT. It translates to CASSFRASGSTDTQYF.

J is TRBJ1-1 and V is TRBV18; perhaps TRBD1 as D (6 bases). The V end lost 4 bases, the J end lost 0 bases, and 12 bases lay between the germline ends. This CDR3 spans 15 amino acids. The germline gives CDR1 KGHSH, CDR2 LQKENI. DNA of the CDR3: TGTGCCAGCTCACTTTACAGGGATTTGAACACTGAAGCTTTCTTT. This codes for CASSLYRDLNTEAFF. The entire variable domain, with the rest obtained from reference TRBV18 and TRBJ1-1, is as follows: NAGVMQNPRHLVRRRGQEARLRCSPMKGHSHVYWYRQLPEEGLKFMVYLQKENIIDESGMPKERFSAEFPKEGPSILRIQQVVRGDSAAYFCASSLYRDLNTEAFFGQGTRLTVV.

V usage is TRBV5-8 and J usage is TRBJ1-5; maybe TRBD1 (5 bases). The length of the CDR3 is 14 residues. Germline lookup yields CDR1 SGHTS and CDR2 YDEGEE. Between the trimmed V and J ends, which lost 2 bases and 6 bases, there was a span of 12 bases. The CDR3 DNA reads as TGTGCCAGCAGCTTCGGGGGGGGAGGTCAGCCCCAGCATTTT. Translating gives CASSFGGGGQPQHF.

This clone showed up just once. The junction differs from germline at one of its ends, possibly a read error. The gene calls are TRBV18 and TRBJ2-5, with 7 positions matching TRBD2. The germline gives CDR1 KGHSH, CDR2 LQKENI. This CDR3 contains 17 residues. CDR3 DNA: TGTGCCAGCTCACCATTGGCGCCTAGCGGCCTCAAAGAGGCCCAGTACTTC. Protein sequence: CASSPLAPSGLKEAQYF.

The chain has TRBV2 and TRBJ2-1; 11 positions match TRBD2. With 9 bases clipped from V and 3 bases from J, the junction kept 1 base outside the gene matches. The CDR3 has 13 amino acids. CDR1 and CDR2 (germline): SNHLY, FYNNEI. CDR3 in DNA: TGTGCCAGTACTAGCGGGGGCTACAATGAGCAGTTCTTC. As protein: CASTSGGYNEQFF.